A selection of T cell receptor beta chains follows, all from one sample in a study of blood T cell repertoires in COVID-19. Repertoires were generated with immunoSEQ multiplex PCR, while TCRdb's copy carries only in-frame clones and drops some. Found here are under 300,000 clones, 91% of them singletons; the top ten hold approximately 1.3%. Sequenced material: PBMCs or T cells enriched from blood (not recorded which). Receptors originate from a human donor in a cohort exposed to, infected with or recovered from COVID-19 (not recorded which). The donor label of this sample is uncertain. The CDR3 runs from the conserved cysteine through the conserved F or W. Fields, in order: D gene, clone size, V gene, J gene, CDR3 length, CDR3 DNA, CDR3 protein. The D gene is left open where the match is weak. Clone size is given for some rows only: seen once, a few or many times, or a class if the clone is expanded.

>-|-|TRBV27|TRBJ1-1|14
TGTGCCAGCAGTTCGGTGACAGGCGACACTGAAGCTTTCTTT
CASSSVTGDTEAFF
>-|-|TRBV2|TRBJ2-7|15
TGTGCCAGCAGTGAAACTGACATCTCCTCCTACGAGCAGTACTTC
CASSETDISSYEQYF
>-|-|TRBV7-9|TRBJ1-6|14
TGTGCCAGCAGCCTACAGGGACATAATTCACCCCTCCACTTT
CASSLQGHNSPLHF
>TRBD1|-|TRBV19|TRBJ1-5|16
TGTGCCAGTAGTATAATGGGGGGGACAGGGTTCCAGCCCCAGCATTTT
CASSIMGGTGFQPQHF
>-|-|TRBV11-2|TRBJ1-6|17
TGTGCCAGCAGCCAACCCGCGGGCAGCTCCTATAATTCACCCCTCCACTTT
CASSQPAGSSYNSPLHF
>TRBD1|-|TRBV9|TRBJ1-2|15
TGTGCCAGCAGCGTGGAGGGGGCGTCTCACTATGGCTACACCTTC
CASSVEGASHYGYTF
>-|-|TRBV6-5|TRBJ1-1|12
TGTGCCAGCCGGACAGCTAACACTGAAGCTTTCTTT
CASRTANTEAFF
>-|-|TRBV5-4|TRBJ2-3|13
TGTGCCAGCAAACCAGGGGGGACAGATACGCAGTATTTT
CASKPGGTDTQYF
>-|-|TRBV19|TRBJ1-1|14
TGTGCCAGTAGGGCGGCGGGAGATAACACTGAAGCTTTCTTT
CASRAAGDNTEAFF
>TRBD1|-|TRBV29-1|TRBJ1-1|11
TGCAGCGTTCAGGGGGAGACTGAAGCTTTCTTT
CSVQGETEAFF
>TRBD1|-|TRBV6-5|TRBJ2-5|15
TGTGCCAGCAGCACCTCCGGGACAGGTTCAGAGACCCAGTACTTC
CASSTSGTGSETQYF
>-|-|TRBV6-5|TRBJ1-2|14
TGTGCCAGCAGCCTTCGACAGGCGGACTGGGGCTACACCTTC
CASSLRQADWGYTF
>-|-|TRBV4-3|TRBJ1-1|15
TGCGCCAGCAGCCAAGGGGGACAAATGAACACTGAAGCTTTCTTT
CASSQGGQMNTEAFF
>-|-|TRBV27|TRBJ1-5|13
TGTGCCAGCAGTTTAAGGGGGAATCAGCCCCAGCATTTT
CASSLRGNQPQHF
>TRBD1|-|TRBV12-3/TRBV12-4|TRBJ1-2|13
TGTGCCAGCAGTTTAGACAGGGGTCATGGCTACACCTTC
CASSLDRGHGYTF
>-|-|TRBV2|TRBJ2-7|13
TGTGCCAGCAGTGATAGGGGAAGCAACGAGCAGTACTTC
CASSDRGSNEQYF
>-|-|TRBV10-2|TRBJ1-1|10
TGCGCCAGCTTTGGGCCTGAAGCTTTCTTT
CASFGPEAFF
>-|few|TRBV11-3|TRBJ2-5|13
TGTGCCAGCAGTCTCAGGGATCAAGAGACCCAGTACTTC
CASSLRDQETQYF
>-|-|TRBV6-2/TRBV6-3|TRBJ1-1|16
TGTGCCAGCAGTGTTCGCGGCAGGAGGTCGTACACTGAAGCTTTCTTT
CASSVRGRRSYTEAFF
>TRBD2|-|TRBV5-1|TRBJ2-3|18
TGCGCCAGCAGCTTCCCTCCCCGACCTAGCGGGGCCTGGGGTACGCAGTATTTT
CASSFPPRPSGAWGTQYF
>-|once|TRBV5-4|TRBJ2-5|13
TGTGCCAGCAGCCCCTTCGGGGAAGAGACCCAGTACTTC
CASSPFGEETQYF
>TRBD1|-|TRBV13|TRBJ1-3|14
TGTGCCAGCAGGCCCGAGGGGGCTCGGAACACCATATATTTT
CASRPEGARNTIYF
>-|-|TRBV14|TRBJ2-7|15
TGTGCCAGCAGCCCGACGACACTTACCTCCTACGAGCAGTACTTC
CASSPTTLTSYEQYF
>TRBD1|-|TRBV7-2|TRBJ1-6|15
TGTGCCAGCAGCGGGTGGGACAGATATAATTCACCCCTCCACTTT
CASSGWDRYNSPLHF
>TRBD1|-|TRBV12-5|TRBJ2-7|14
TGTGCTAGTGGTTTAGGGACAGCCAACTACGAGCAGTACTTC
CASGLGTANYEQYF
>TRBD1|-|TRBV25-1|TRBJ1-4|15
TGTGCCAGCAGTGGACACAGGGGCACGAATGAAAAACTGTTTTTT
CASSGHRGTNEKLFF
>-|-|TRBV15|TRBJ2-1|12
TGTGCCACCAGCAGCTACTACAATGAGCAGTTCTTC
CATSSYYNEQFF
>TRBD2|-|TRBV6-6|TRBJ2-2|15
TGTGCCAGCAGTCTAATAGCGGGGGGCACCGGGGAGCTGTTTTTT
CASSLIAGGTGELFF
>TRBD1|-|TRBV10-3|TRBJ2-7|16
TGTGCCATCAGATCTACGCAGGACAGGGGATCCTACGAGCAGTACTTC
CAIRSTQDRGSYEQYF
>TRBD1|-|TRBV27|TRBJ1-2|14
TGTGCCAGCAGTTTAATAGGGGGCATCAGCGGCTACACCTTC
CASSLIGGISGYTF
>-|-|TRBV6-1|TRBJ1-5|13
TGTGCCAGCAGTGAAGCGCGGCAGATGCCCCAGCATTTT
CASSEARQMPQHF
>-|-|TRBV14|TRBJ1-1|17
TGTGCCAGCAGCCAAGACAGGGTGGGGTCCATGAACACTGAAGCTTTCTTT
CASSQDRVGSMNTEAFF
>-|-|TRBV9|TRBJ2-7|15
TGTGCCAGCAGCGTAGGGGGGGGCAGCGCCTACGAGCAGTACTTC
CASSVGGGSAYEQYF
>-|-|TRBV6-5|TRBJ2-3|14
TGTGCCAGCAGAGTTGGACTGCGGGACTCTCCGCAGTATTTT
CASRVGLRDSPQYF
>TRBD1|-|TRBV6-6|TRBJ2-2|13
TGTGCTTGCCAGGGGGCGGTCCCCGGGGAGCTGTTTTTT
CACQGAVPGELFF
>-|-|TRBV24-1|TRBJ2-3|13
TGTGCCACCAGGGGCGGGGGCACAGATACGCAGTATTTT
CATRGGGTDTQYF
>-|-|TRBV5-1|TRBJ1-6|16
TGCGCCAGCAGTTTCTCCCAGGACAGACATAATTCACCCCTCCACTTT
CASSFSQDRHNSPLHF
>-|-|TRBV20-1|TRBJ2-4|13
TGCAGTGCTAGTCCGGGGGGCGGGAACATTCAGTACTTC
CSASPGGGNIQYF
>-|once|TRBV27|TRBJ2-7|15
TGTGCCAGCAGCCCAAAGGGGAAAAACACCTACGAGCAGTACTTC
CASSPKGKNTYEQYF
>TRBD1|-|TRBV20-1|TRBJ1-5|16
TGCAGTGCTAGTGAGACAACAGGGGCGAGCAATCAGCCCCAGCATTTT
CSASETTGASNQPQHF
>-|-|TRBV30|TRBJ1-1|13
TGTGCCTGGAGTGGACTCATGAACACTGAAGCTTTCTTT
CAWSGLMNTEAFF
>-|-|TRBV19|TRBJ2-3|15
TGTGCCAGTAGTATAGGGCAGGGGCGCACAGATACGCAGTATTTT
CASSIGQGRTDTQYF
>TRBD1|-|TRBV7-9|TRBJ2-7|14
TGTGCCAGCAGCCTCACGACAGGGTTGTACGAGCAGTACTTC
CASSLTTGLYEQYF
>-|-|TRBV7-9|TRBJ1-1|11
TGTGCCAGCAGCTCCCTTTCTGAAGCTTTCTTT
CASSSLSEAFF
>-|once|TRBV10-3|TRBJ1-2|15
TGTGCCATCAGTGAGTGGGAGCAGGATAACTATGGCTACACCTTC
CAISEWEQDNYGYTF
>-|once|TRBV5-4|TRBJ1-5|16
TGTGCCAGCAGCCATGACGGGGGTAGTGGCAATCAGCCCCAGCATTTT
CASSHDGGSGNQPQHF
>-|-|TRBV5-6|TRBJ1-5|14
TGTGCCAGCAGCTTGGGACAGGAAGGTCAGCCCCAGCATTTT
CASSLGQEGQPQHF
>-|-|TRBV9|TRBJ1-6|16
TGTGCCAGCAGCGTATCCCTGTCAAGAGGAAATTCACCCCTCCACTTT
CASSVSLSRGNSPLHF
>-|-|TRBV19|TRBJ2-6|16
TGTGCCAGTAGCCCTGACGGCGGCTCTGGGGCCAACGTCCTGACTTTC
CASSPDGGSGANVLTF
>TRBD2|-|TRBV6-4|TRBJ2-1|15
TGTGCCAGCAGTTCTAGCGGGAGCCCCTACAATGAGCAGTTCTTC
CASSSSGSPYNEQFF